The present entry profiles one T cell receptor (beta chain) with its context. This record comes from a study of blood T cell repertoires in COVID-19. Germline assignment: CDR1 LGHNT and CDR2 FRNRAP. CDR3 size: 15 residues. The V and J ends lost 1 base and 3 bases, in that order; junction bases with no gene match: 3. This table comes from immunoSEQ multiplex PCR, and its TCRdb copy is limited to in-frame clones, with some not included. The sample yields 250,000 to 350,000 clones, around 90% seen once. The receptor comes from a woman between 45 and 60 years old with COVID-19, enrolled during active disease. V is TRBV12-5 and J is TRBJ2-7; 10 positions agree with TRBD2. The source material was peripheral blood. The chain's CDR3 is CASGLEASGSYEQYF. The CDR3 coding sequence is TGTGCTAGTGGTTTGGAGGCTAGCGGGAGCTACGAGCAGTACTTC.